Listed below are T cell receptor beta chains from one sample, sequenced in a study of cytomegalovirus exposure and HLA in healthy donors. TCRdb's table, derived via immunoSEQ multiplex PCR, lists solely in-frame clones and lacks some. The profile shows around 160,000 clones, roughly 73% of them singletons. Source material: PBMCs. These receptors came from a male donor in good health and CMV-seronegative. CDR3s include the opening cysteine and the closing phenylalanine or tryptophan. A D gene is named only where the DNA matches it firmly. Size values are once, few and many counts, or a class for expanded clones, and some rows have none.

clone_size j_call v_call d_call cdr3_aa cdr3_nt
few TRBJ2-1 TRBV7-9 TRBD2 CASDRGREIDEQFF TGTGCCAGCGACCGAGGGCGGGAGATAGATGAGCAGTTCTTC
- TRBJ1-3 TRBV9 - CASSVVYGCGNTIYF TGTGCCAGCAGCGTAGTCTACGGGTGTGGAAACACCATATATTTT
- TRBJ2-1 TRBV5-1 - CASRQASVTYNEQFF TGCGCCAGCAGGCAGGCTAGCGTAACCTACAATGAGCAGTTCTTC
- TRBJ1-5 TRBV2 TRBD1 CASSRLGQGVYSNQPQHF TGTGCCAGCAGTCGACTGGGACAGGGCGTGTATAGCAATCAGCCCCAGCATTTT
- TRBJ1-6 TRBV6-1 TRBD1 CASSRDRENSPLHF TGTGCCAGCAGTCGGGACAGGGAAAATTCACCCCTCCACTTT
- TRBJ2-2 TRBV5-1 - CASSLFPAGSSTGELFF TGCGCCAGCAGCTTGTTTCCAGCGGGTTCGTCGACCGGGGAGCTGTTTTTT
- TRBJ1-1 TRBV5-1 - CARSEEMNTEAFF TGCGCCAGAAGTGAGGAGATGAACACTGAAGCTTTCTTT
- TRBJ1-5 TRBV19 - CASRTETGNQPQHF TGTGCCAGTAGGACCGAAACAGGGAATCAGCCCCAGCATTTT
once TRBJ2-7 TRBV13 TRBD1 CASSRRQGFSYEQYF TGTGCCAGCAGCAGAAGACAGGGGTTCTCCTACGAGCAGTACTTC
- TRBJ1-6 TRBV6-4 TRBD1 CASSDSTGGTSPLHF TGTGCCAGCAGTGACTCCACAGGGGGCACCTCACCCCTCCACTTT
- TRBJ2-7 TRBV2 TRBD1 CASSEPQGARTYEQYF TGTGCCAGCAGTGAACCACAGGGGGCGCGTACCTACGAGCAGTACTTC
- TRBJ2-1 TRBV30 TRBD2 CAWSLGSGSPGQFF TGTGCCTGGAGCCTCGGTAGCGGGAGTCCAGGTCAGTTCTTC
- TRBJ2-6 TRBV27 - CASSPTTSSGANVLTF TGTGCCAGCAGTCCCACGACAAGCTCTGGGGCCAACGTCCTGACTTTC
- TRBJ2-7 TRBV6-5 - CASRPGGMDEQYF TGTGCCAGCAGGCCTGGGGGGATGGACGAGCAGTACTTC
- TRBJ1-2 TRBV28 - CASSHLGESGYYGYTF TGTGCCAGCAGCCACTTAGGGGAATCAGGCTACTATGGCTACACCTTC
- TRBJ1-5 TRBV28 - CASSQGGEPQPQHF TGTGCCAGCAGCCAAGGGGGGGAACCTCAGCCCCAGCATTTT
- TRBJ1-2 TRBV6-4 - CASSDSEGMGYTF TGTGCCAGCAGTGACTCTGAGGGAATGGGCTACACCTTC
- TRBJ2-2 TRBV7-3 TRBD1 CASSSTGGTGELFF TGTGCCAGCAGCTCGACAGGGGGCACCGGGGAGCTGTTTTTT
few TRBJ1-3 TRBV18 - CASSPLKGEGNTIYF TGTGCCAGCTCACCACTGAAAGGGGAAGGAAACACCATATATTTT
- TRBJ2-1 TRBV27 TRBD1 CASSPFPRDRFNEQFF TGTGCCAGCAGTCCTTTTCCCCGGGACAGGTTTAATGAGCAGTTCTTC
once TRBJ2-2 TRBV5-1 TRBD1 CASSADRANTGELFF TGCGCCAGCAGCGCCGACAGGGCGAACACCGGGGAGCTGTTTTTT
- TRBJ2-5 TRBV5-6 - CASSLLQGPQETQYF TGTGCCAGCAGCCTGCTGCAGGGCCCCCAAGAGACCCAGTACTTC
- TRBJ1-5 TRBV7-9 - CSSSLWGLNQPQHF TGTTCCAGCAGCCTTTGGGGGCTGAATCAGCCCCAGCATTTT
few TRBJ1-3 TRBV9 - CASSVDGFSGNTIYF TGTGCCAGCAGCGTAGACGGTTTCTCTGGAAACACCATATATTTT
once TRBJ1-5 TRBV27 - CASSLYGGLQPQHF TGTGCCAGCAGTTTATATGGAGGCCTTCAGCCCCAGCATTTT